The clone carrying this T cell receptor (beta chain) was picked up a small number of times. Its target is not known. The sample comes from a study of human T cells and chemical hapten exposure. At the level of the study: For sensitization, 2% DPC was applied to a 2 cm by 2 cm patch of upper inner arm skin. Women made up most patients, who had alopecia areata, totalis or universalis.

Germline V gene data show CDR1 as MNHNS and CDR2 as SASEGT. This CDR3 region has 16 residues. The V segment lost 3 bases and the J segment 3 bases; nucleotides outside the gene matches: 6. Study-level findings and limits: With DPC sensitization, TCRs exceeding 1 in 1000 frequency showed no change.

Via MiXCR, TCRdb re-called the RACE reads, giving one row per CDR3 protein. The sample records 360,000 or so distinct CDR3 sequences, about 6.3% being singletons. This sample's time point: patch test 2, 6 weeks after DPC sensitization. Treatment in this sample: therapeutic diphenylcyclopropenone sensitization with weekly scalp DPC. The total RNA was obtained from whole blood that was not fractionated. The chain recombines TRBV6-1 with TRBJ2-1; 9 positions match TRBD2. The receptor was isolated from a woman younger than 30 with alopecia areata. Some clones in this sample may be carry-over from other donors' samples. The sequences come from whole blood, collected in connection with sensitization to the hapten diphenylcyclopropenone (DPC). CDR3 residues: CASSEDSGGGYNEQFF. The CDR3 DNA reads TGTGCCAGCAGTGAGGATAGCGGGGGAGGCTACAATGAGCAGTTCTTC.